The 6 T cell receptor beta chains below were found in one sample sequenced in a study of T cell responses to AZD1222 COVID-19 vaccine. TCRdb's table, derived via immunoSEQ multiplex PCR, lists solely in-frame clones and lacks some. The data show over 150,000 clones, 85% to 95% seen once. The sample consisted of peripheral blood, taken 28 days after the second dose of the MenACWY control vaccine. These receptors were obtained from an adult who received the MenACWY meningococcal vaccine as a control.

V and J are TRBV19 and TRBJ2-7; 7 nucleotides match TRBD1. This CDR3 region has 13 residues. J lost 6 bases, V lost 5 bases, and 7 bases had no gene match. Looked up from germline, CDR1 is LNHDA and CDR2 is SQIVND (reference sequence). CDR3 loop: CASSGTAPGEQYF. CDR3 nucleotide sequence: TGTGCCAGTAGTGGGACAGCGCCTGGCGAGCAGTACTTC.

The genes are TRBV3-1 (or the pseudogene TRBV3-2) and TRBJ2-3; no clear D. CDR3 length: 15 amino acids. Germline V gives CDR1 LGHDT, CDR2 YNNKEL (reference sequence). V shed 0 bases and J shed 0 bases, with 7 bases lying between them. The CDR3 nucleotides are TGTGCCAGCAGCCAAGATTCGGCTAGCACAGATACGCAGTATTTT. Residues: CASSQDSASTDTQYF.

The CDR3, as DNA: TGTGCCAGCAGCTTGGTAGGGGGAACGTCTGAAGCTTTCTTT. This sequence encodes CASSLVGGTSEAFF. J is TRBJ1-1 and V is TRBV7-8, with TRBD1 as a possible D gene (6 bases). The CDR3 sequence is 14 residues long. V dropped 3 bases and J dropped 6 bases, with 14 bases sitting between them. Germline V lookup: CDR1 SGHVS, CDR2 FQNEAQ.

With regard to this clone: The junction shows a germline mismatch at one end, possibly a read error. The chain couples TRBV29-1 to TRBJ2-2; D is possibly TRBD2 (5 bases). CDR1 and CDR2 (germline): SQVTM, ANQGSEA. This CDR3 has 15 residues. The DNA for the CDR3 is TGCAGCGTCGAAGGAGGAAATTTATTAACCGGGGAGCTGTTTTTT. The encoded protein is CSVEGGNLLTGELFF.

The CDR3, as DNA: TGTGCCAGCACTCGTCCGGGGTCGGATACGCAGTATTTT. Its protein product is CASTRPGSDTQYF. The chain is built from TRBV2 and TRBJ2-3; D might be TRBD2 (5 bases). This CDR3 has 13 amino acids. V shed 7 bases and J shed 6 bases, with 14 bases lying between them. The germline gives CDR1 SNHLY, CDR2 FYNNEI.

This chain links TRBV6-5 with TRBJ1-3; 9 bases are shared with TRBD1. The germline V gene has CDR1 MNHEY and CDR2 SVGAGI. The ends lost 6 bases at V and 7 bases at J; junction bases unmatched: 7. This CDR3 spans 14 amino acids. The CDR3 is CASSPDRGRNTIYF. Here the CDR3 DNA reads TGTGCCAGCAGCCCGGACAGGGGACGTAACACCATATATTTT.